Below, 3 T cell receptor beta chains from the same sample are listed, as sequenced in a study of T cell responses to AZD1222 COVID-19 vaccine. Sequenced by immunoSEQ multiplex PCR; TCRdb stores in-frame clones only, minus some. Found here are some 110,000 clones, 85% to 90% of them singletons; the top ten hold just over 3.5%. The sample was peripheral blood, taken 28 days after the second AZD1222 dose. These receptors were taken from an adult who received the AZD1222 COVID-19 vaccine.

The chain is built from TRBV5-3 and TRBJ2-2; tentatively, D is TRBD1 (7 bases). TRBV5-3 is recorded as an ORF, its role being uncertain. The CDR3 totals 15 residues. V was clipped by 6 bases and J by 6 bases, with 18 bases between them. The CDR3 DNA reads TGTGCCAGAAAGCTAAGACTCAGGGGGGCCGGGGAGCTGTTTTTT. As protein: CARKLRLRGAGELFF.

The chain recombines TRBV25-1 with TRBJ1-2; no clear D. V shed 5 bases and J shed 0 bases, with 7 bases lying between them. This CDR3 comprises 13 residues. Germline CDR1 and CDR2: MGHDK and SYGVNS. CDR3 amino acids: CASSLGSNYGYTF. CDR3 DNA: TGTGCCAGCAGTCTGGGATCTAACTATGGCTACACCTTC.

This clone was seen a single time. The chain is built from TRBV12-3 or TRBV12-4 and TRBJ1-2, with unresolved D. This CDR3 is 12 amino acids long. The ends were cut back, 7 bases at V and 8 bases at J, with 14 bases in the middle. The CDR3 reads CASTKAREGYTF. The CDR3 nucleotides are TGTGCCAGCACCAAAGCCCGCGAAGGCTACACCTTC.